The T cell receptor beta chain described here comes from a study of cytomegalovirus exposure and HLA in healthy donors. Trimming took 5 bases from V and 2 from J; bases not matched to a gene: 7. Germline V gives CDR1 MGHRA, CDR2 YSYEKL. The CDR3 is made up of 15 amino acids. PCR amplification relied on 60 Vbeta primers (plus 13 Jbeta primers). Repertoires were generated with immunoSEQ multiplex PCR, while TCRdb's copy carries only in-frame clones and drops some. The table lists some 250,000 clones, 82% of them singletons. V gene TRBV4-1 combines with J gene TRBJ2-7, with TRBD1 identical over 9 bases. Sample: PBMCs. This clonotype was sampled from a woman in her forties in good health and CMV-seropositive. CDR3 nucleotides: TGCGCCAGCAGCTTACGGACAGGGGATACCTACGAGCAGTACTTC. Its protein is CASSLRTGDTYEQYF.